This TCR beta chain was documented in a study of T cell clusters in autoimmune cytopenias. Multiplex touch-down PCR amplified TRB using TRB-A and TRB-B pools in one tube. For each CDR3 protein, TCRdb gives one entry from its re-call of the multiplex PCR reads, without DNA. Its clone listing holds about 4,200 distinct CDR3 sequences. Each sample's input was 250 to 300 ng genomic DNA, some 34,000 genome equivalents. The CDR3 totals 12 residues. The data were also submitted as part of a second study, on T cell repertoires in aging, cancer and after chemotherapy.

The sequence derives from a human donor in good health. Sequenced sample: peripheral blood. This chain links TRBV12-3 or TRBV12-4 with TRBJ2-2; TCRdb's assignment of TRBD2 cannot be checked, as there is no DNA. This CDR3 is CASKGPTGELFF.